This TCR beta chain is from a study of cytomegalovirus exposure and HLA in healthy donors. Overall study context: Roughly 80 million unique TCRs from HLA-typed donors made up an early data release.

About this clone itself: Its antigen is not known.

Both 60 Vbeta primers and 13 Jbeta primers went into the PCR. The method was immunoSEQ multiplex PCR; TCRdb's version includes in-frame clones alone and lacks a portion of them. The repertoire holds around 150,000 clones, around 80% seen once, with over 4.5% in the top ten. Whole-study results and caveats: Later analysis suggested most CMV-associated TCR beta chains were HLA-restricted.

CDR3 length: 12 amino acids. Germline values: CDR1 SNHLY, CDR2 FYNNEI. The V gene end was trimmed by 8 bases and the J gene end by 7 bases; junction bases not matched to a gene: 3. The receptor was isolated from a male donor in good health and CMV-seronegative. This sequence joins TRBV2 and TRBJ1-1, with 11 bases aligning to TRBD1. The specimen was PBMCs. Written as DNA, the CDR3 is TGTGCCAGCCGGGACAGGGGGGTTGAAGCTTTCTTT. Amino acid sequence: CASRDRGVEAFF.